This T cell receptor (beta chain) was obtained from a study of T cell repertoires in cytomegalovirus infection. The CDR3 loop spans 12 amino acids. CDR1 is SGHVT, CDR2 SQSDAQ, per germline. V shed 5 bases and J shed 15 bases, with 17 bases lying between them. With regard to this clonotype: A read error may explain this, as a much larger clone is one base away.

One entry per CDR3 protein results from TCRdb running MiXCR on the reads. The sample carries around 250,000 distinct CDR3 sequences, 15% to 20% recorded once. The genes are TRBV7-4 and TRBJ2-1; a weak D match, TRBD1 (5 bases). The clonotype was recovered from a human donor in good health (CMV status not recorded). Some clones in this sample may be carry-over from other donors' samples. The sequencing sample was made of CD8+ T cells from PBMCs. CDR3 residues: CASSTEGAKLFF. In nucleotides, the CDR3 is TGTGCCAGCAGCACGGAAGGGGCAAAGTTGTTCTTC.